These T cell receptor beta chains were read from a single sample in a study of OX40 agonist ivuxolimab in advanced cancers. Clones were read by immunoSEQ multiplex PCR, and TCRdb kept only the in-frame ones, dropping some. The sample has tens of thousands of clones, more than 80% seen once. Material: CD4+ or CD8+ T cells sorted from blood, obtained in a trial of the OX40 agonist ivuxolimab. These receptors originate from an adult with an advanced solid tumor such as melanoma, head and neck, liver or kidney cancer. CDR3s include the opening cysteine and the closing phenylalanine or tryptophan. The D gene is left open where the match is weak. Not all rows give a size; the values are once, few, many and, for expanded clones, a class.

D | size | J | V | CDR3 | DNA
- | few | TRBJ2-7 | TRBV5-1 | CASSLETGGFYEQYF | TGCGCCAGCAGCTTGGAGACAGGCGGCTTCTACGAGCAGTACTTC
TRBD2 | once | TRBJ2-3 | TRBV7-9 | CASSLELAGGLDTQYF | TGTGCCAGCAGCTTAGAACTAGCGGGGGGGCTGGATACGCAGTATTTT
- | - | TRBJ2-1 | TRBV19 | CASALANYNEQFF | TGTGCCAGCGCTTTGGCAAACTACAATGAGCAGTTCTTC
- | - | TRBJ1-2 | TRBV19 | CASSIPAGTDYGYTF | TGTGCCAGTAGTATTCCCGCCGGGACGGACTATGGCTACACCTTC
TRBD1 | - | TRBJ2-7 | TRBV7-9 | CASTGSTGYEQYF | TGTGCCAGCACCGGCTCGACAGGGTACGAGCAGTACTTC
- | - | TRBJ1-5 | TRBV27 | CASSFSRVQPQHF | TGTGCCAGCAGTTTTAGCAGGGTCCAGCCCCAGCATTTT
- | - | TRBJ2-3 | TRBV6-5 | CASSYRGRDTQYF | TGTGCCAGCAGTTATCGGGGAAGGGATACGCAGTATTTT
- | - | TRBJ2-2 | TRBV28 | CASNVANTGELFF | TGTGCCAGCAACGTAGCAAACACCGGGGAGCTGTTTTTT
- | once | TRBJ2-7 | TRBV27 | CASMGNSYEQYF | TGTGCCAGCATGGGGAACAGCTACGAGCAGTACTTC
- | - | TRBJ1-2 | TRBV21-1 | CASSKGPGQVPHGYTF | TGTGCCAGCAGCAAAGGTCCGGGACAGGTACCCCATGGCTACACCTTC
TRBD2 | - | TRBJ2-2 | TRBV5-4 | CASSLWDSGGTGELFF | TGTGCCAGCAGCTTGTGGGATAGCGGGGGCACCGGGGAGCTGTTTTTT
- | - | TRBJ2-3 | TRBV5-5 | CASSFTDTQYF | TGTGCCAGCAGCTTTACAGATACGCAGTATTTT
- | few | TRBJ1-2 | TRBV9 | CASSVGEGLFYGYTF | TGTGCCAGCAGCGTAGGGGAGGGTCTGTTCTATGGCTACACCTTC
- | once | TRBJ2-5 | TRBV10-1 | CASSEGGSGETQYF | TGCGCCAGCAGTGAGGGGGGAAGCGGAGAGACCCAGTACTTC
TRBD1 | - | TRBJ2-7 | TRBV27 | CASSPPDRAPYEQYF | TGTGCCAGCAGTCCACCGGACAGGGCCCCCTACGAGCAGTACTTC
TRBD1 | - | TRBJ1-1 | TRBV4-1 | CASSQNRGGTEAFF | TGCGCCAGCAGCCAAAACAGGGGAGGCACTGAAGCTTTCTTT
- | - | TRBJ2-2 | TRBV4-1 | CASSPPRAGELFF | TGCGCCAGCAGCCCACCCCGTGCCGGGGAGCTGTTTTTT
- | - | TRBJ1-4 | TRBV9 | CASSPGGGVGEKLFF | TGTGCCAGCAGCCCCGGTGGAGGGGTGGGTGAAAAACTGTTTTTT
- | - | TRBJ1-1 | TRBV6-5 | CASSYSGGNTEAFF | TGTGCCAGCAGTTACTCGGGGGGCAACACTGAAGCTTTCTTT
TRBD2 | - | TRBJ2-7 | TRBV28 | CASSFWDLSGRRSEQYF | TGTGCCAGCAGTTTTTGGGACTTGAGCGGGAGGCGGTCCGAGCAGTACTTC
- | - | TRBJ1-3 | TRBV2 | CASSELGGKSSGNTIYF | TGTGCCAGCAGTGAACTGGGGGGGAAGAGCTCTGGAAACACCATATATTTT
TRBD2 | - | TRBJ2-7 | TRBV7-3 | CASSLGGGEQYF | TGTGCCAGCAGCTTGGGCGGGGGCGAGCAGTACTTC
- | - | TRBJ2-2 | TRBV11-2 | CASSLDIGELFF | TGTGCCAGCAGCTTAGATATCGGGGAGCTGTTTTTT
TRBD1 | - | TRBJ2-1 | TRBV7-9 | CASSLGSGGIYEQFF | TGTGCCAGCAGCTTAGGATCAGGGGGCATCTATGAGCAGTTCTTC
- | - | TRBJ2-7 | TRBV15 | CATSRVRGGYEQYF | TGTGCCACCAGCAGAGTCCGGGGAGGATACGAGCAGTACTTC
TRBD1 | - | TRBJ2-7 | TRBV27 | CASSWGDRVYYEQYF | TGTGCCAGCAGTTGGGGGGACAGGGTATACTACGAGCAGTACTTC